Listed below are T cell receptor beta chains from one sample, sequenced in a study of T cell responses to AZD1222 COVID-19 vaccine. TCRdb's table, derived via immunoSEQ multiplex PCR, lists solely in-frame clones and lacks some. The sample yields approximately 89,000 clones, about 88% seen once. Sequencing was performed on peripheral blood, taken on day 0 of AZD1222 vaccination. The receptors come from an adult in good health. The CDR3 runs from the conserved cysteine through the conserved F or W. The order of the fields is CDR3 protein, CDR3 DNA, D gene, J gene, V gene, clone size. A D gene is named only where the DNA matches it firmly. The size field is filled for only some rows; it gives once, few, many or a size class.

CDR3 protein: CASSRSGQGHGYTF; CDR3 DNA: TGTGCCAGTAGCCGCTCGGGACAGGGGCATGGCTACACCTTC; D gene: TRBD1; J gene: TRBJ1-2; V gene: TRBV19; clone size: -
CDR3 protein: CASSPDLTSYEQYF; CDR3 DNA: TGTGCCAGCAGTCCGGACCTTACCTCCTACGAGCAGTACTTC; D gene: -; J gene: TRBJ2-7; V gene: TRBV27; clone size: -
CDR3 protein: CASSRTRGQETQYF; CDR3 DNA: TGTGCCAGCAGCCGGACTAGAGGGCAAGAGACCCAGTACTTC; D gene: TRBD2; J gene: TRBJ2-5; V gene: TRBV11-3; clone size: -
CDR3 protein: CASSPRDHSYEQYF; CDR3 DNA: TGTGCCAGCAGTCCCCGGGACCACTCCTACGAGCAGTACTTC; D gene: -; J gene: TRBJ2-7; V gene: TRBV6-5; clone size: -
CDR3 protein: CASRGVSPLHF; CDR3 DNA: TGTGCCTCCCGGGGGGTATCACCCCTCCACTTT; D gene: -; J gene: TRBJ1-6; V gene: TRBV6-6; clone size: once
CDR3 protein: CCINRDLNTEAFF; CDR3 DNA: TGCTGCATTAACCGGGATTTGAACACTGAAGCTTTCTTT; D gene: -; J gene: TRBJ1-1; V gene: TRBV29-1; clone size: -
CDR3 protein: CAWRPQGQGVSEQYF; CDR3 DNA: TGTGCCTGGAGACCCCAAGGGCAGGGGGTTTCCGAGCAGTACTTC; D gene: TRBD1; J gene: TRBJ2-7; V gene: TRBV30; clone size: -
CDR3 protein: CATSPPDRPGELFF; CDR3 DNA: TGTGCCACCAGCCCACCAGACAGGCCCGGGGAGCTGTTTTTT; D gene: -; J gene: TRBJ2-2; V gene: TRBV15; clone size: -
CDR3 protein: CASRSERGGGYEQYF; CDR3 DNA: TGCGCCAGCAGATCGGAGCGGGGGGGAGGCTACGAGCAGTACTTC; D gene: TRBD2; J gene: TRBJ2-7; V gene: TRBV5-1; clone size: -
CDR3 protein: CASSQDLEGRGTEAFF; CDR3 DNA: TGTGCCAGCAGCCAAGACTTAGAAGGGCGGGGCACTGAAGCTTTCTTT; D gene: -; J gene: TRBJ1-1; V gene: TRBV4-2; clone size: -
CDR3 protein: CASSLRTGTDTQYF; CDR3 DNA: TGTGCCAGCAGCCTTCGGACGGGCACAGATACGCAGTATTTT; D gene: -; J gene: TRBJ2-3; V gene: TRBV7-2; clone size: -
CDR3 protein: CASSYSTRVGTGELFF; CDR3 DNA: TGTGCCAGCAGTTACTCGACCAGGGTGGGCACCGGGGAGCTGTTTTTT; D gene: -; J gene: TRBJ2-2; V gene: TRBV6-5; clone size: -
CDR3 protein: CASRATGGAVGEKLFF; CDR3 DNA: TGCGCCAGCAGGGCAACAGGGGGCGCGGTAGGTGAAAAACTGTTTTTT; D gene: TRBD1; J gene: TRBJ1-4; V gene: TRBV5-1; clone size: -
CDR3 protein: CAWGTLPGDTQYF; CDR3 DNA: TGTGCCTGGGGAACCCTCCCCGGGGATACGCAGTATTTT; D gene: -; J gene: TRBJ2-3; V gene: TRBV30; clone size: -
CDR3 protein: CASSLDGDRGGFNSPLHF; CDR3 DNA: TGTGCCAGCAGCTTAGATGGGGACAGGGGCGGCTTTAATTCACCCCTCCACTTT; D gene: TRBD1; J gene: TRBJ1-6; V gene: TRBV11-3; clone size: -
CDR3 protein: CASSPRTGEPNYGYTF; CDR3 DNA: TGTGCCAGCAGCCCCCGGACAGGGGAGCCTAACTATGGCTACACCTTC; D gene: TRBD1; J gene: TRBJ1-2; V gene: TRBV7-2; clone size: -